This T cell receptor beta chain is drawn from a study of T cell responses to AZD1222 COVID-19 vaccine. A few counts support this clone. Sequencing was performed with immunoSEQ multiplex PCR; in TCRdb, only in-frame clones are kept and a portion is missing. Among more than 100,000 clones listed, roughly 90% were seen once. The receptor was isolated from an adult in good health. This specimen consisted of peripheral blood, obtained on day 0 of AZD1222 vaccination.

CDR3 sequence: CASSLGNYGYTF. DNA of the CDR3: TGTGCCAGCAGCTTAGGTAACTATGGCTACACCTTC. The rearrangement links TRBV5-6 to TRBJ1-2, with D hard to call. This CDR3 contains 12 residues. CDR1 is SGHDT, CDR2 YYEEEE, per germline. V lost 2 bases and J 1 base, leaving 3 bases between the germline ends. The complete variable domain, with remaining parts taken from reference TRBV5-6 and TRBJ1-2, reads DAGVTQSPTHLIKTRGQQVTLRCSPKSGHDTVSWYQQALGQGPQFIFQYYEEEERQRGNFPDRFSGHQFPNYSSELNVNALLLGDSALYLCASSLGNYGYTFGSGTRLTVV.